The source of this TCR beta chain is a study of blood T cell repertoires in COVID-19. About the study: Sites in the United States, Italy and Spain provided acute and convalescent COVID-19 samples. From T cells, B-cell-depleted T cells, or PBMCs came the material, which was cDNA or gDNA.

This clone came up once. Unmatched junction bases numbered 5, after V lost 5 bases and J lost 5 bases. The CDR3 sequence is 13 residues long. Germline V gives CDR1 SNHLY, CDR2 FYNNEI. Authors' processing steps: Quantification of nucleated cells was approximated via reference gene primer amplification. Produced via immunoSEQ multiplex PCR; TCRdb's table is partial and in-frame only. V and J calls and clone size are copied from that table; D and trimming were computed from the DNA. The data show 110,000 or so clones, with roughly 87% seen just once and over 7% held by the top ten. The material sequenced was peripheral blood. The sequence derives from a human donor in a cohort sampled during active COVID-19. The V and J genes are TRBV2 and TRBJ2-5, with 7 bases lining up with TRBD1. CDR3 coding DNA: TGTGCCAGCAGTCCGACAGGGCGGGAGACCCAGTACTTC. This translates into CASSPTGRETQYF.